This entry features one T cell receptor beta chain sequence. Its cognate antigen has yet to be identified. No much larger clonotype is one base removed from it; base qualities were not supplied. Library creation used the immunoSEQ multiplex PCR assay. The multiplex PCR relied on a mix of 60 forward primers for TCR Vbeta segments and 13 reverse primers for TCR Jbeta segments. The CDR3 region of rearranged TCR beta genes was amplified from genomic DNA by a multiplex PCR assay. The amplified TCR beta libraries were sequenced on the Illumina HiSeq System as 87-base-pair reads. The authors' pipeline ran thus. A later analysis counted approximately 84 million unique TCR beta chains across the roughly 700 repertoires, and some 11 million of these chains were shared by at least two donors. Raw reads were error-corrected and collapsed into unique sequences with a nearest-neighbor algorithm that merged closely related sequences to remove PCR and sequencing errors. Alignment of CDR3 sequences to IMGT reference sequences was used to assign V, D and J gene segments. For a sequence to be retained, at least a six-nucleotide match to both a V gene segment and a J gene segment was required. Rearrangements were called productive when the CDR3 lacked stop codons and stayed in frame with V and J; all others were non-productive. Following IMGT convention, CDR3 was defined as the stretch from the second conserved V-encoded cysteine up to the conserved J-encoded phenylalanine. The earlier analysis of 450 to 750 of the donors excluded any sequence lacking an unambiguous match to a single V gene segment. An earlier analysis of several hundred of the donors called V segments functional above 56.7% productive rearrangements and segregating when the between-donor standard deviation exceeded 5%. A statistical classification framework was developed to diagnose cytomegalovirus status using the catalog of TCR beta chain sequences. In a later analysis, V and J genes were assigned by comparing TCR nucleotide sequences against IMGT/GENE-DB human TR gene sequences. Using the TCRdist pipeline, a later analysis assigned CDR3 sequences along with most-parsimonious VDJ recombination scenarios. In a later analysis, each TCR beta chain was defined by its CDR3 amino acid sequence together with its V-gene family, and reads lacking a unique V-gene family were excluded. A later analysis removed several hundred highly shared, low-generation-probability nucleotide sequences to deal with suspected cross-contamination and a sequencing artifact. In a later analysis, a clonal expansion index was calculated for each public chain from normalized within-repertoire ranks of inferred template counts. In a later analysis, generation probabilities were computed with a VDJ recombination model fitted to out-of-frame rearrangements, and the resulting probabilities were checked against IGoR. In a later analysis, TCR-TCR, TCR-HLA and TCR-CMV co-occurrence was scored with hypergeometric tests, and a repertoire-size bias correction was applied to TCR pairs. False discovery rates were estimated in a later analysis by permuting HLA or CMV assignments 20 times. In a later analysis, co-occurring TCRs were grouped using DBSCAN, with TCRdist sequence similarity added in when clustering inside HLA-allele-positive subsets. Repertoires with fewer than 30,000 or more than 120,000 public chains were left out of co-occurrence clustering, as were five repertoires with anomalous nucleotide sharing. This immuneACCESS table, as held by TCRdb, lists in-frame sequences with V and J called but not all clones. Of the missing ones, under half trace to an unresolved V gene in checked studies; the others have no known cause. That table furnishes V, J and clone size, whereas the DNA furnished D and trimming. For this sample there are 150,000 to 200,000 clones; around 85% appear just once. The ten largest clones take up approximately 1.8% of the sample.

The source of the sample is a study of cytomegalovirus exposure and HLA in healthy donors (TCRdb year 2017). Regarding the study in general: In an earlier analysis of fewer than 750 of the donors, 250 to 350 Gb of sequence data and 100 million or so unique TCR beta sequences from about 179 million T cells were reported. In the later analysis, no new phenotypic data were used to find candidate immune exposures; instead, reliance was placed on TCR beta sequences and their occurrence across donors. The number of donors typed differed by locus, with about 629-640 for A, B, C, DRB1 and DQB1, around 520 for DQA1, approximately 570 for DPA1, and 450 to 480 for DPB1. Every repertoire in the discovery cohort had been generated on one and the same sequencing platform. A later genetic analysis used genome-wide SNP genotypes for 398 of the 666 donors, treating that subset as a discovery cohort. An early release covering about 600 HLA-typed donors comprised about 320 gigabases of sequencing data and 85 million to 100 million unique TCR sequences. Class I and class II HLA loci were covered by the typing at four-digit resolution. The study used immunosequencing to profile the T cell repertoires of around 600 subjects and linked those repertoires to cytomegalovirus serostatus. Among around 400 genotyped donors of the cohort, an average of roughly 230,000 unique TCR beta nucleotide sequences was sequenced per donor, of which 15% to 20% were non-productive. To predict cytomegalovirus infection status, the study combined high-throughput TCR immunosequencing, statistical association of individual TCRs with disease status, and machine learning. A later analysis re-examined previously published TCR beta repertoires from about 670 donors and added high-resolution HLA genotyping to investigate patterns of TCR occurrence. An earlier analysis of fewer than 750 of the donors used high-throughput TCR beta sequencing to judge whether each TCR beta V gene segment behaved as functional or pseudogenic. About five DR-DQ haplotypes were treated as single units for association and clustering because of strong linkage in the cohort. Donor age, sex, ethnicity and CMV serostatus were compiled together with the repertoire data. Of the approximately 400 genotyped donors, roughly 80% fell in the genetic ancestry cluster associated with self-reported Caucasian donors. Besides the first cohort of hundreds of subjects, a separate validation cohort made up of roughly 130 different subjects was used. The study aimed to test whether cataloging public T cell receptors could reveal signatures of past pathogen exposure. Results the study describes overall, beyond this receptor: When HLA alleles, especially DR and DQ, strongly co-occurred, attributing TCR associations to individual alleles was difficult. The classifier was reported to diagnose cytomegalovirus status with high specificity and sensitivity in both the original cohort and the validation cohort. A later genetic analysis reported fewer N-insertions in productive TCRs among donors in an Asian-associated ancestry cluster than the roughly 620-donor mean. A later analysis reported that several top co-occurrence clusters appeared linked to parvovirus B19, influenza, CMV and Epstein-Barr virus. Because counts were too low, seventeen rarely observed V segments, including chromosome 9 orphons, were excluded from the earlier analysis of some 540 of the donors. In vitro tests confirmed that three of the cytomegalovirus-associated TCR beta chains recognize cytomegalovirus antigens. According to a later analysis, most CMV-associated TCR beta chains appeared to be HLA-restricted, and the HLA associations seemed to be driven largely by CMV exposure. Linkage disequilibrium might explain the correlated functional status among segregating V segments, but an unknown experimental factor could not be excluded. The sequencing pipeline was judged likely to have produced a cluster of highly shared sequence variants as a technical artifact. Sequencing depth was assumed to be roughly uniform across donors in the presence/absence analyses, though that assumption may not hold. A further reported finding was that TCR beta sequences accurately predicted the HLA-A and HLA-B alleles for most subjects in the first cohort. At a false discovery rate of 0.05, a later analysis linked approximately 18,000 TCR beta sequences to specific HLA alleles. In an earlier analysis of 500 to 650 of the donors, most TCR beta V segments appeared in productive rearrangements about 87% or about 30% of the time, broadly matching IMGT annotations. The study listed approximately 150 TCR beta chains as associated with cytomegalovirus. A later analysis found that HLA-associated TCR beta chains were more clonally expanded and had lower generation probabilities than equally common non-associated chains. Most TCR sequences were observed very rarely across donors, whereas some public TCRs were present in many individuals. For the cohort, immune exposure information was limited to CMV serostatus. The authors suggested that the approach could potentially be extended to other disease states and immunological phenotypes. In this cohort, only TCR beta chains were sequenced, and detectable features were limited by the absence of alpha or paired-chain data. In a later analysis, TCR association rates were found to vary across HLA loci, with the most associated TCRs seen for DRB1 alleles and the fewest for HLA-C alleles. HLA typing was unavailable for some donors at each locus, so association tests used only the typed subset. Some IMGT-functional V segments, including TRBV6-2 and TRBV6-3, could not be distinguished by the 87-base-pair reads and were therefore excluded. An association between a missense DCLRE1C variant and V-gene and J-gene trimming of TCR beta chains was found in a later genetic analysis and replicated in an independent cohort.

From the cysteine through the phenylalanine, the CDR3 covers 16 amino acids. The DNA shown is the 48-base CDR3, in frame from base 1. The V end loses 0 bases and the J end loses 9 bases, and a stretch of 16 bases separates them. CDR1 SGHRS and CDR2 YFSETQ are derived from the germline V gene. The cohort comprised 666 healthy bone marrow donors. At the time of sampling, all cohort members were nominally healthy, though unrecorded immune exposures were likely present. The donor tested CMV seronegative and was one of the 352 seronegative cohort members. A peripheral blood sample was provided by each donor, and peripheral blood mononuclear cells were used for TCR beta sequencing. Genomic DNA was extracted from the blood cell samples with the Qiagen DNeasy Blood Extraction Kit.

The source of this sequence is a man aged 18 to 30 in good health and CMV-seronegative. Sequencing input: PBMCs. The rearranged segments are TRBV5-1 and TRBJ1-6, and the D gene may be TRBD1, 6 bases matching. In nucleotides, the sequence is TGCGCCAGCAGCTTGGCAGGGACAACGTCCAGTTCACCCCTCCACTTT. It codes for CASSLAGTTSSSPLHF.